This TCR beta chain was captured by sequencing in a study of control samples from healthy donors and cancer patients. The CDR3 totals 13 residues. V dropped 8 bases and J dropped 6; count of bases not matched to a gene: 5. Germline CDR1 reads SGHTA; CDR2 reads FQGTGA. TCRdb's copy holds only in-frame clones and misses some; the assay was immunoSEQ multiplex PCR. The data show 170,000 or so clones, roughly 92% seen once. The sequenced sample was blood. The chain employs TRBV7-3 and TRBJ2-1; 9 bases fit TRBD2. The receptor was derived from a woman under 30 in good health. CDR3 sequence (DNA): TGTGCCAGCGGCCCGACTAGCGGCAATGAGCAGTTCTTC. It yields the protein CASGPTSGNEQFF. Drawing the rest from reference TRBV7-3 and TRBJ2-1, the complete variable domain is GAGVSQTPSNKVTEKGKYVELRCDPISGHTALYWYRQSLGQGPEFLIYFQGTGAADDSGLPNDRFFAVRPEGSVSTLKIQRTERGDSAVYLCASGPTSGNEQFFGPGTRLTVL.